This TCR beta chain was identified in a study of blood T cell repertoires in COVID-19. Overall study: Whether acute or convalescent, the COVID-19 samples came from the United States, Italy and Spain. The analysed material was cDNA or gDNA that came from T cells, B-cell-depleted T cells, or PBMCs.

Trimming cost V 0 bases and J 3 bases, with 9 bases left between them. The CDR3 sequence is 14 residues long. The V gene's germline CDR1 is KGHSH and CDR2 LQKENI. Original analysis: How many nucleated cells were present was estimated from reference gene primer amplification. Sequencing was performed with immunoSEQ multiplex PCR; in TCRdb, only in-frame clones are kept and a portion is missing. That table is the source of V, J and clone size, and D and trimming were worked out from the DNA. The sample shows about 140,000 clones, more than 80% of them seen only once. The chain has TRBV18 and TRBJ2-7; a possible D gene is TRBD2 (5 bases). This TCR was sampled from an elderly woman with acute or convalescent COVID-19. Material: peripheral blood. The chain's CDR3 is CASSPPTGNYEQYF. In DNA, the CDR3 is TGTGCCAGCTCACCACCGACGGGGAACTACGAGCAGTACTTC. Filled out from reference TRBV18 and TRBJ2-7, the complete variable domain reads NAGVMQNPRHLVRRRGQEARLRCSPMKGHSHVYWYRQLPEEGLKFMVYLQKENIIDESGMPKERFSAEFPKEGPSILRIQQVVRGDSAAYFCASSPPTGNYEQYFGPGTRLTVT.